This T cell receptor beta chain was recovered during a study of radiotherapy plus CTLA-4 blockade in lung cancer. The overall study: Roughly a sixth of enrolled patients responded objectively, and more than 25% had disease control. General study points: Among reported predictors of response, early blood T cell clone dynamics with interferon-beta performed best.

Ipilimumab CTLA-4 blockade and focal radiation were given to patients with chemo-refractory metastatic non-small-cell lung cancer. In its sample, this clone was seen a few times. Its antigen is unidentified. The CDR3 has 14 amino acids. V gave up 4 bases and J gave up 5 bases, with 15 bases separating them. CDR1 and CDR2 from the germline V gene are SGHNT and YYREEE (reference sequence). This table comes from immunoSEQ multiplex PCR, and its TCRdb copy is limited to in-frame clones, with some not included. This table holds just over 60,000 clones, 77% found once. The chain links TRBV5-4 to TRBJ2-5; a weak D match, TRBD2 (6 bases). This clonotype was obtained from a human donor with non-small cell lung cancer who had a complete response to radiotherapy plus ipilimumab. The sample in question was peripheral blood, obtained from a patient treated with radiotherapy plus ipilimumab. The CDR3 DNA reads as TGTGCCAGCAGCCGGAGCCGGGACTCGGAGACCCAGTACTTC. Amino acids: CASSRSRDSETQYF. The whole variable domain, filled in from reference TRBV5-4 and TRBJ2-5, reads ETGVTQSPTHLIKTRGQQVTLRCSSQSGHNTVSWYQQALGQGPQFIFQYYREEENGRGNFPPRFSGLQFPNYSSELNVNALELDDSALYLCASSRSRDSETQYFGPGTRLLVL.